This T cell receptor beta chain was recorded in a study of blood T cell repertoires in COVID-19. Trimming removed 5 bases from V and 2 bases from J; junction bases left unmatched: 5. This CDR3 is built from 15 residues. Germline assignment: CDR1 LNHNV and CDR2 YYDKDF (reference sequence). Data came from immunoSEQ multiplex PCR; TCRdb stores just in-frame clones and leaves some out. The table lists about 230,000 clones, less than 85% of them singletons, with 2% to 3% in the top ten. The genes are TRBV15 and TRBJ1-2; 10 nucleotides align to TRBD1. This TCR was sampled from a woman in her 70s with active or convalescent COVID-19. Material: peripheral blood. Here the CDR3 reads CATSLRTGGNYGYTF. In nucleotides, the CDR3 is TGTGCCACCAGCTTAAGGACAGGGGGGAACTATGGCTACACCTTC.